Presented here are 25 T cell receptor beta chains from one specimen sequenced in a study of blood T cell repertoires in COVID-19. Method: immunoSEQ multiplex PCR; TCRdb's copy keeps in-frame clones and lacks some. Found here are roughly 140,000 clones, around 88% of them singletons; the top ten hold 25% to 30%. The sequencing sample was made of peripheral blood. The receptors come from a human donor in a cohort sampled during active COVID-19.

The chain carries TRBV2 and TRBJ2-3; a possible D gene is TRBD2 (5 bases). Trimming left V 3 bases short and J 0 bases short, with 10 bases between. Germline V lookup: CDR1 SNHLY, CDR2 FYNNEI. This CDR3 is built from 15 residues. CDR3 nucleotide sequence: TGTGCCAGCAGTGAGAGGGTCCCTAGCACAGATACGCAGTATTTT. Translated: CASSERVPSTDTQYF.

The V gene is TRBV6-1, the J gene TRBJ1-5, with TRBD1 identical over 9 bases. With V trimmed by 2 bases and J by 7 bases, 12 bases remained unmatched. The germline V gene has CDR1 MNHNS and CDR2 SASEGT. This CDR3 has 17 amino acids. CDR3 sequence: CASSEHLVTGGRQPQHF. Written as DNA, the CDR3 is TGTGCCAGCAGTGAACACCTAGTGACAGGGGGGAGACAGCCCCAGCATTTT.

This sequence joins TRBV27 and TRBJ2-3; 9 bases agree with TRBD2. Germline assignment: CDR1 MNHEY and CDR2 SMNVEV (reference sequence). This CDR3 region has 17 residues. J lost 1 base, V lost 5 bases, and 10 bases had no gene match. As DNA, the CDR3 is TGTGCCAGCAGTACTTCCCCTAAGCGGGGGGGCACAGATACGCAGTATTTT. Protein product: CASSTSPKRGGTDTQYF.

This chain connects TRBV12-3 or TRBV12-4 to TRBJ2-7; tentatively, D is TRBD2 (6 bases). Trimming cost V 6 bases and J 7 bases, with 10 bases left between them. The CDR3 extends over 11 amino acids. CDR3 sequence reads: CASSLGGEQYF. The CDR3 DNA reads as TGTGCCAGCAGCCTCGGGGGAGAGCAGTACTTC.

This clone was recorded a few times. The V gene is TRBV14, the J gene TRBJ2-1; tentatively, D is TRBD1 (5 bases). This CDR3 spans 15 amino acids. Trimming took off 1 base at V and 10 bases at J, with 17 bases between the two ends. The germline V gene encodes CDR1 SGHDN and CDR2 FVKESK. In nucleotides, the CDR3 is TGTGCCAGCAGCCAAGGCCCCCTTTCTAGGGGCGAGCAGTTCTTC. It specifies CASSQGPLSRGEQFF. Together with reference TRBV14 and TRBJ2-1, the CDR3 gives the full variable domain: EAGVTQFPSHSVIEKGQTVTLRCDPISGHDNLYWYRRVMGKEIKFLLHFVKESKQDESGMPNNRFLAERTGGTYSTLKVQPAELEDSGVYFCASSQGPLSRGEQFFGPGTRLTVL.

The chain uses TRBV3-1 (or the pseudogene TRBV3-2) and TRBJ2-1, with 11 positions matching TRBD2. Germline lookup yields CDR1 LGHDT and CDR2 YNNKEL (reference sequence). The CDR3 is 15 amino acids. V was clipped by 4 bases and J by 2 bases; unmatched bases: 1. The CDR3 region has the DNA TGTGCCAGCAGCCTGACTAGCGGGGCCTACAATGAGCAGTTCTTC. Protein: CASSLTSGAYNEQFF.

The rearrangement uses TRBV27 and TRBJ2-2; unclear D gene. V was trimmed by 5 bases and J by 6 bases, leaving 16 bases between them. The CDR3 covers 15 residues. Germline V gives CDR1 MNHEY, CDR2 SMNVEV (reference sequence). The CDR3 DNA sequence: TGTGCCAGCAGTCCAACATCGGGTGGGTCCGGGGAGCTGTTTTTT. This gives the protein CASSPTSGGSGELFF.

The chain recombines TRBV9 with TRBJ2-3; TRBD2 aligns across 8 bases. Germline V gene lookup returns CDR1 SGDLS and CDR2 YYNGEE. The V segment lost 0 bases and the J segment 2 bases; nucleotides outside the gene matches: 8. The length of the CDR3 is 17 residues. CDR3 sequence reads: CASSVVAGGGPTDTQYF. In nucleotides, the CDR3 is TGTGCCAGCAGCGTAGTCGCGGGCGGGGGGCCCACAGATACGCAGTATTTT.

The chain carries TRBV13 and TRBJ2-7; TRBD2 aligns across 7 bases. V dropped 5 bases and J dropped 6; count of bases not matched to a gene: 13. From germline, CDR1 is PRHDT and CDR2 FYEKMQ (reference sequence). This CDR3 has 15 amino acids. CDR3 nucleotides: TGTGCCAGCAGCGAGCGGGGACTCCTTGGGCTCGAGCAGTACTTC. The encoded protein is CASSERGLLGLEQYF.

A single count supports this clone. The chain links TRBV7-2 to TRBJ1-1; the D is unclear. Germline V gene lookup returns CDR1 SGHTA and CDR2 FQGNSA. The CDR3 loop spans 13 amino acids. With 6 bases removed from V and 5 bases from J, the gap between germline ends came to 13 bases. As DNA, the CDR3 is TGTGCCAGCAGTCGCATTACTTGGACTGAAGCTTTCTTT. Amino acid sequence: CASSRITWTEAFF.

The rearrangement links TRBV7-3 to TRBJ1-2, with 9 bases matching TRBD1. Germline CDR1 SGHTA, CDR2 FQGTGA. This CDR3 has 13 amino acids. J gave up 4 bases and V 5 bases, and 2 bases lay outside the gene matches. As DNA, the CDR3 is TGTGCCAGCAGCCCGGGACAGGGCTATGGCTACACCTTC. It encodes CASSPGQGYGYTF.

The chain combines TRBV7-2 with TRBJ2-7, with D possibly being TRBD2 (6 bases). The CDR3 is 13 residues long. Germline assignment: CDR1 SGHTA and CDR2 FQGNSA. The V end lost 4 bases, the J end lost 6 bases, and 13 bases lay between the germline ends. The CDR3 sequence is CASSSEGRGEQYF. CDR3 in DNA: TGTGCCAGCAGCTCGGAGGGCCGGGGCGAGCAGTACTTC. The variable domain in full, with the rest retrieved from reference TRBV7-2 and TRBJ2-7, is GAGVSQSPSNKVTEKGKDVELRCDPISGHTALYWYRQSLGQGLEFLIYFQGNSAPDKSGLPSDRFSAERTGGSVSTLTIQRTQQEDSAVYLCASSSEGRGEQYFGPGTRLTVT.

The chain employs TRBV7-9 and TRBJ1-1, with D possibly TRBD1 on 6 matching bases. The length of the CDR3 is 13 residues. The V end lost 6 bases, the J end lost 3 bases, and 11 bases lay between the germline ends. The germline gives CDR1 SEHNR, CDR2 FQNEAQ (reference sequence). In DNA form, the CDR3 reads TGTGCCAGCAGGGGGGCCGGGGACACTGAAGCTTTCTTT. It specifies CASRGAGDTEAFF.

The V and J genes are TRBV27 and TRBJ2-1, with 12 bases lining up with TRBD1. Germline V gene lookup returns CDR1 MNHEY and CDR2 SMNVEV (reference sequence). This CDR3 is built from 17 residues. V trimming: 5 bases; J trimming: 8 bases; junction bases outside the gene matches: 13. The CDR3 DNA reads as TGTGCCAGCAGTCTCGGGACAGGGGGCTTTCTTGTGGATGAGCAGTTCTTC. The encoded protein is CASSLGTGGFLVDEQFF.

This clone was counted a single time. The chain combines TRBV7-8 with TRBJ2-7; TRBD1 is a possible D gene (5 bases). The CDR3 spans 13 residues. Germline V gives CDR1 SGHVS, CDR2 FQNEAQ. V lost 1 base, J lost 4 bases, and 8 bases lay in between. Here the CDR3 reads CASSLGRVYEQYF. The CDR3 coding sequence is TGTGCCAGCAGCTTAGGCAGGGTGTACGAGCAGTACTTC.

The gene calls are TRBV5-6 and TRBJ1-1, with 7 positions matching TRBD1. The germline V gene has CDR1 SGHDT and CDR2 YYEEEE. This CDR3 has 15 residues. With V trimmed by 2 bases and J by 5 bases, 9 bases remained unmatched. The CDR3 reads CASSFRTGFLTEAFF. CDR3 DNA: TGTGCCAGCAGCTTCCGGACAGGATTCTTAACTGAAGCTTTCTTT.

J is TRBJ2-6 and V is TRBV2; 10 bases agree with TRBD1. Per germline, CDR1 SNHLY and CDR2 FYNNEI. Losses at the gene ends were 6 bases for V and 3 bases for J; bases not matched to a gene: 5. The CDR3 has 16 residues. The CDR3: CASRGQGSSGANVLTF. CDR3 nucleotide sequence: TGTGCCAGCAGGGGACAGGGGAGCAGTGGGGCCAACGTCCTGACTTTC. Full variable domain (remainder filled in from reference TRBV2 and TRBJ2-6): EPEVTQTPSHQVTQMGQEVILRCVPISNHLYFYWYRQILGQKVEFLVSFYNNEISEKSEIFDDQFSVERPDGSNFTLKIRSTKLEDSAMYFCASRGQGSSGANVLTFGAGSRLTVL.

The chain is built from TRBV28 and TRBJ1-2; 7 bases map to TRBD1. The CDR3 has 15 amino acids. The V gene end was trimmed by 6 bases and the J gene end by 4 bases; junction bases not matched to a gene: 11. CDR1 and CDR2 (germline): MDHEN, SYDVKM. The CDR3 here is CASRTPSGTAYGYTF. The CDR3 DNA follows: TGTGCCAGCAGAACTCCCTCCGGGACAGCCTATGGCTACACCTTC.

The chain has TRBV21-1 and TRBJ2-3; the DNA was not compared with TRBD2, the D call given in the table. TRBV21-1 is tagged as a pseudogene. The CDR3 covers 18 residues. The CDR3 reads CASSMGLAGPTSTDTQYF. CDR3 DNA: TGTGCCAGCAGCATGGGACTAGCGGGACCCACTAGCACAGATACGCAGTATTTT.

In this sample, this clone turned up once. This chain links TRBV7-9 with TRBJ1-6; TRBD1 matches at 11 bases. With V trimmed by 5 bases and J by 9 bases, 0 bases remained unmatched. This CDR3 region has 13 residues. From germline, CDR1 is SEHNR and CDR2 FQNEAQ (reference sequence). The CDR3 bases are TGTGCCAGCAGCGGACAGGGGGCTTCACCCCTCCACTTT. Translating gives CASSGQGASPLHF.

To note about this clone: An end of the junction does not agree with germline; a read error may underlie this. The chain uses TRBV11-3 and TRBJ2-1, with 9 bases fitting TRBD1. The CDR3 length is 14 residues. The germline gives CDR1 SGHNT, CDR2 YENEEA. The CDR3 reads CASSITGGYDEQFF. CDR3 DNA: TGTGCCAGCAGCATCACAGGGGGCTACGATGAGCAGTTCTTC.

V and J are TRBV9 and TRBJ2-6, with 8 bases lining up with TRBD1. The CDR3 loop spans 17 amino acids. Germline CDR1 SGDLS, CDR2 YYNGEE. With 4 bases clipped from V and 0 bases from J, the junction kept 6 bases outside the gene matches. The CDR3 here is CASSRQGLTSGANVLTF. The CDR3 DNA is TGTGCCAGCAGCAGACAGGGGCTCACCTCTGGGGCCAACGTCCTGACTTTC.

V usage is TRBV6-6 and J usage is TRBJ2-1; tentative D call: TRBD1 (5 bases). The germline V gene encodes CDR1 MNHNY and CDR2 SVGAGI (reference sequence). Trimming left V 2 bases short and J 10 bases short, with 6 bases between. The CDR3 contains 11 residues. The CDR3 region is CASSYPGEQFF. The CDR3 nucleotides read TGTGCCAGCAGTTACCCAGGGGAGCAGTTCTTC.

V usage is TRBV9 and J usage is TRBJ2-1; 8 bases fit TRBD2. Germline values: CDR1 SGDLS, CDR2 YYNGEE. The CDR3 contains 15 residues. The trim removed 0 bases at V and 7 bases at J, leaving 6 bases unmatched. The CDR3 loop reads CASSVEGLAGNEQFF. DNA of the CDR3: TGTGCCAGCAGCGTAGAAGGATTAGCGGGGAATGAGCAGTTCTTC.

V and J are TRBV5-1 and TRBJ2-5; 11 nucleotides align to TRBD1. CDR3 length equals 15 residues. Looked up from germline, CDR1 is SGHRS and CDR2 is YFSETQ. V shed 4 bases and J 4 bases; nucleotides not matched to a gene: 6. The CDR3 DNA is TGCGCCAGCAGCAAGGACAGGGGGCTAGGAGAGACCCAGTACTTC. This translates into CASSKDRGLGETQYF. The full variable domain, rest sourced from reference TRBV5-1 and TRBJ2-5, is KAGVTQTPRYLIKTRGQQVTLSCSPISGHRSVSWYQQTPGQGLQFLFEYFSETQRNKGNFPGRFSGRQFSNSRSEMNVSTLELGDSALYLCASSKDRGLGETQYFGPGTRLLVL.